The 32 T cell receptor beta chains below all came from one sample that was sequenced in a study of Graves' ophthalmopathy and Graves' hyperthyroidism. Scientists amplified the TCR beta CDR3 regions from RNA transcripts. Investigators did first-round RT-PCR with HTBI primers, then second-round multiplex PCR. MiXCR, applied by TCRdb to the multiplex PCR reads, yields one record per CDR3 protein. Here the sample spans around 51,000 distinct CDR3 sequences, 50% being singletons. Specimen: peripheral blood. Receptors originate from an adult man with Graves' ophthalmopathy.

DNA of the CDR3: TGCAGTGCTAGGGTACAGTCCTACGAGCAGTACTTC. Protein: CSARVQSYEQYF. The rearrangement uses TRBV20-1 and TRBJ2-7; D not certain. The CDR3 loop spans 12 amino acids. V lost 3 bases and J 1 base, leaving 7 bases between the germline ends. The germline V gene has CDR1 DFQATT and CDR2 SNEGSKA (reference sequence).

This chain links TRBV9 with TRBJ1-2, with D possibly matching TRBD1 (6 bases). The V and J ends lost 9 bases and 6 bases respectively, with 18 bases between them. This CDR3 comprises 13 residues. From germline, CDR1 is SGDLS and CDR2 YYNGEE. Here the CDR3 reads CANRPGHNHGYTF. The CDR3 region has the DNA TGTGCCAATCGTCCGGGACACAACCATGGCTACACCTTC.

This clonotype has ten or more counts. V gene TRBV6-1 combines with J gene TRBJ2-5; 14 positions agree with TRBD2. Germline CDR1 and CDR2: MNHNS and SASEGT. J lost 4 bases, V lost 5 bases, and 6 bases had no gene match. The CDR3 contains 16 residues. Written as DNA, the CDR3 is TGTGCCAGCAGTCCGACTAGCGGGAGGGCCGGAGAGACCCAGTACTTC. Its translation is CASSPTSGRAGETQYF.

The V gene is TRBV5-1, the J gene TRBJ2-2; 8 positions agree with TRBD1. The CDR3 totals 14 residues. With 1 base clipped from V and 5 bases from J, the junction kept 1 base outside the gene matches. Germline V lookup: CDR1 SGHRS, CDR2 YFSETQ. The CDR3: CASSLTGGTGELFF. The CDR3 DNA reads TGCGCCAGCAGCTTGACAGGGGGAACCGGGGAGCTGTTTTTT.

The chain joins TRBV7-9 to TRBJ2-3; D call uncertain. Germline V CDR1 and CDR2: SEHNR, FQNEAQ (reference sequence). Trimming left V 5 bases short and J 4 bases short, with 13 bases between. The length of the CDR3 is 14 residues. Written as DNA, the CDR3 is TGTGCCAGCAGCCTGATAGAGACGGCAGATACGCAGTATTTT. It codes for CASSLIETADTQYF.

This clonotype has only a few counts. This chain joins TRBV9 and TRBJ2-7, with D perhaps matching TRBD2 (6 bases). The CDR3 is made up of 15 amino acids. V was cut by 2 bases and J by 0 bases, with 12 bases left in between. Germline lookup yields CDR1 SGDLS and CDR2 YYNGEE. The CDR3 protein is CASSVGRGGSYEQYF. In nucleotides, the CDR3 is TGTGCCAGCAGCGTCGGGCGGGGAGGCTCCTACGAGCAGTACTTC.

This clonotype occurred once. The chain has TRBV2 and TRBJ2-7, with TRBD2 as a possible D gene (6 bases). The CDR3 contains 13 residues. In germline, CDR1 is SNHLY, CDR2 FYNNEI. Trimming removed 1 base from V and 2 bases from J, with 6 bases in between. The CDR3 here is CASSEGEAYEQYV. The CDR3 DNA follows: TGTGCCAGCAGTGAAGGGGAGGCCTACGAGCAGTACGTC.

This clonotype has a count of ten or more. The chain joins TRBV7-2 to TRBJ2-1, with D unresolved. Trimming removed 5 bases from V and 10 bases from J, with 18 bases in between. The CDR3 has 14 amino acids. Per the germline V gene, CDR1 is SGHTA and CDR2 is FQGNSA. CDR3 residues: CASSDPSGVPEQFF. Here the CDR3 DNA reads TGTGCCAGCAGCGACCCGTCTGGAGTCCCGGAGCAGTTCTTC.

This chain joins TRBV19 and TRBJ2-2; D possibly corresponds to TRBD1 (5 bases). Germline V gene lookup returns CDR1 LNHDA and CDR2 SQIVND (reference sequence). This CDR3 contains 15 residues. V lost 3 bases and J 1 base, leaving 9 bases between the germline ends. CDR3 DNA: TGTGCCAGTAGTATGGGGCGCCAGAACACCGGGGAGCTGTTTTTT. Protein product: CASSMGRQNTGELFF.

The J gene is TRBJ1-1, the V gene TRBV20-1, with D perhaps matching TRBD1 (5 bases). The V and J ends lost 1 base and 3 bases respectively, with 12 bases between them. CDR3 length equals 14 residues. Per the germline V gene, CDR1 is DFQATT and CDR2 is SNEGSKA (reference sequence). The CDR3 protein is CSARVGRVDTEAFF. In DNA form, the CDR3 reads TGCAGTGCTAGAGTAGGCAGGGTGGACACTGAAGCTTTCTTT.

The rearrangement links TRBV2 to TRBJ2-7, with a weak D call TRBD1 (6 bases). The germline gives CDR1 SNHLY, CDR2 FYNNEI. Between the trimmed V and J ends, which lost 11 bases and 3 bases, there was a span of 11 bases. The CDR3 consists of 11 residues. This CDR3 reads CARQVGYEQYF. The CDR3 DNA sequence: TGTGCCCGACAGGTGGGCTACGAGCAGTACTTC.

The gene calls are TRBV25-1 and TRBJ1-5, with D possibly TRBD1 on 5 matching bases. V was shortened by 3 bases and J by 4 bases, with 13 bases between the two germline ends. The CDR3 length is 15 residues. Germline V lookup: CDR1 MGHDK, CDR2 SYGVNS. The CDR3 loop reads CASSDRGEGNQPQHF. Here the CDR3 DNA reads TGTGCCAGCAGTGACCGAGGGGAGGGGAATCAGCCCCAGCATTTT.

This clonotype was recorded many times. This chain connects TRBV5-1 to TRBJ2-2; TRBD1 or TRBD2 may be the D gene (6 bases each). This CDR3 has 17 residues. In germline, CDR1 is SGHRS, CDR2 YFSETQ. The V end was cut by 0 bases, the J end by 0 bases, with 12 bases between. The CDR3 nucleotides are TGCGCCAGCAGCTTGGGAGTCGGGGGCGCGAACACCGGGGAGCTGTTTTTT. Translated: CASSLGVGGANTGELFF.

This clonotype has only a few counts. J is TRBJ2-1 and V is TRBV7-6, with 12 bases matching TRBD1. Germline assignment: CDR1 SGHVS and CDR2 FNYEAQ. The trim removed 1 base at V and 7 bases at J, leaving 8 bases unmatched. This CDR3 region has 17 residues. CDR3 loop: CASSLDPGGQGANEQFF. DNA of the CDR3: TGTGCCAGCAGCTTAGACCCCGGGGGACAGGGGGCAAATGAGCAGTTCTTC.

The chain uses TRBV15 and TRBJ2-2; the D gene is possibly TRBD2 (6 bases). This CDR3 spans 16 amino acids. Trimming took off 4 bases at V and 5 bases at J, with 17 bases between the two ends. From germline, CDR1 is LNHNV and CDR2 YYDKDF (reference sequence). CDR3 residues: CATSTGVGRRTGELFF. The CDR3, as DNA: TGTGCCACCAGCACGGGGGTAGGCAGAAGAACCGGGGAGCTGTTTTTT.

This chain connects TRBV15 to TRBJ1-4; D is possibly TRBD1 (5 bases). The CDR3 sequence is 16 residues long. V lost 6 bases and J lost 5, with 19 bases in between. From germline, CDR1 is LNHNV and CDR2 YYDKDF (reference sequence). CDR3: CATRSVLRGQNEKLFF. The CDR3 DNA follows: TGTGCCACCAGGTCGGTGCTTAGGGGCCAGAATGAAAAACTGTTTTTT.

The rearrangement joins TRBV29-1 to TRBJ2-7; no reliable D call. Trimming took off 4 bases at V and 0 bases at J, with 4 bases between the two ends. The CDR3 totals 11 residues. CDR1 and CDR2 from the germline V gene are SQVTM and ANQGSEA. CDR3 coding DNA: TGCAGCGTTGCCTACTCCTACGAGCAGTACTTC. Protein: CSVAYSYEQYF.

This clonotype came up many times. This chain links TRBV3-1 with TRBJ1-1, with a weak D call TRBD1 (5 bases). CDR3 length: 14 amino acids. V shed 3 bases and J shed 3 bases, with 11 bases lying between them. Germline V gene sequence: CDR1 LGHDT, CDR2 YNNKEL (reference sequence). CDR3 sequence: CASSQWGKDTEAFF. The CDR3, as DNA: TGTGCCAGCAGCCAGTGGGGGAAGGACACTGAAGCTTTCTTT.

The V gene is TRBV14, the J gene TRBJ2-5, with D perhaps matching TRBD1 (6 bases). Germline CDR1 reads SGHDN; CDR2 reads FVKESK. The CDR3 is made up of 13 amino acids. V shed 4 bases and J shed 0 bases, with 6 bases lying between them. The CDR3 nucleotides are TGTGCCAGCAGCCGGACAGACCAAGAGACCCAGTACTTC. Encoded protein: CASSRTDQETQYF.

This clonotype was counted many times. The V and J genes are TRBV11-2 and TRBJ1-5, with unresolved D. Per germline, CDR1 SGHAT and CDR2 FQNNGV. V was cut by 4 bases and J by 5 bases, with 9 bases left in between. The CDR3 is 13 residues long. CDR3 sequence: CASSSDKYQPQHF. As DNA, the CDR3 is TGTGCCAGCAGCTCCGACAAGTATCAGCCCCAGCATTTT.

The V call is TRBV19, the J call TRBJ2-2; tentatively, D is TRBD1 (5 bases). Deletions cut 8 bases from V and 0 bases from J, with 10 bases between. Germline values: CDR1 LNHDA, CDR2 SQIVND (reference sequence). The CDR3 is 14 amino acids. In DNA, the CDR3 is TGTGCCAGTCAGACAGACGCGAACACCGGGGAGCTGTTTTTT. Encoded protein: CASQTDANTGELFF.

V gene TRBV6-4 combines with J gene TRBJ2-6; D not resolved. The V gene lost 2 bases and the J gene lost 0 bases, with 2 bases spanning the gap. Germline assignment: CDR1 MRHNA and CDR2 SNTAGT. This CDR3 is built from 14 residues. CDR3 protein: CASSDDSGANVLTF. In DNA form, the CDR3 reads TGTGCCAGCAGTGACGACTCTGGGGCCAACGTCCTGACTTTC.

This clonotype showed up just a few times. The V call is TRBV15, the J call TRBJ1-5; no reliable D call. CDR3 length: 13 amino acids. V lost 8 bases and J 3 bases, leaving 11 bases between the germline ends. Germline lookup yields CDR1 LNHNV and CDR2 YYDKDF (reference sequence). For the CDR3, the DNA is TGTGCCACCGCCACAGAACCCAATCAGCCCCAGCATTTT. Protein product: CATATEPNQPQHF.

Turning to this clonotype: The conserved phenylalanine or tryptophan normally closing the CDR3 is absent here, so this likely arose from a read error. Because the CDR3's place on the DNA is in doubt, the DNA is left out and the CDR3 is given as listed by TCRdb. The chain uses TRBV7-4 and TRBJ2-1. From germline, CDR1 is SGHVT and CDR2 SQSDAQ. The CDR3 is 8 amino acids in total, end residues counted. The CDR3 protein is CASSLAAT.

This clonotype was seen ten or more times. The rearrangement uses TRBV7-9 and TRBJ2-2, with unresolved D. The V end was cut by 2 bases, the J end by 0 bases, with 7 bases between. Looked up from germline, CDR1 is SEHNR and CDR2 is FQNEAQ (reference sequence). CDR3 length: 15 amino acids. DNA of the CDR3: TGTGCCAGCAGCTTACGGACGACGAACACCGGGGAGCTGTTTTTT. This translates into CASSLRTTNTGELFF.

The chain combines TRBV19 with TRBJ1-1, with D unresolved. Trimming removed 6 bases at V and 4 bases at J, with 18 bases between. This CDR3 is built from 15 residues. Germline values: CDR1 LNHDA, CDR2 SQIVND (reference sequence). This CDR3 reads CASSQVLSGVTEAFF. Written as DNA, the CDR3 is TGTGCCAGTAGCCAAGTCCTCTCTGGGGTCACTGAAGCTTTCTTT. Together with reference TRBV19 and TRBJ1-1, the CDR3 gives the full variable domain: DGGITQSPKYLFRKEGQNVTLSCEQNLNHDAMYWYRQDPGQGLRLIYYSQIVNDFQKGDIAEGYSVSREKKESFPLTVTSAQKNPTAFYLCASSQVLSGVTEAFFGQGTRLTVV.

The chain links TRBV10-3 to TRBJ2-5; 9 nucleotides line up with TRBD1. Germline CDR1 is ENHRY and CDR2 is SYGVKD. V was clipped by 0 bases and J by 5 bases; unmatched bases: 7. The CDR3 length is 16 residues. CDR3 protein: CAISESVGQGVETQYF. The DNA of the CDR3 is TGTGCCATCAGTGAGTCCGTGGGACAGGGCGTGGAGACCCAGTACTTC.

Turning to this clonotype: This may be a read error: a much more frequent sequence differs by one nucleotide. The rearrangement uses TRBV28 and TRBJ1-5; D not resolved. Per the germline V gene, CDR1 is MDHEN and CDR2 is SYDVKM. The CDR3 extends over 14 amino acids. CDR3 DNA sequence: TGTGCCAGCAGTTGGCCCTCCAGCAGTCAGCCCCAGCATTTT. Translating it yields CASSWPSSSQPQHF.

This chain links TRBV20-1 with TRBJ1-2; possibly TRBD1 for D (5 bases). CDR1 is DFQATT and CDR2 is SNEGSKA in the germline V gene (reference sequence). Deletions cut 5 bases from V and 5 bases from J, with 18 bases between. This CDR3 is 14 amino acids long. The CDR3 nucleotides are TGCAGTGCTTCCTTGCCGGGGGTTCGGTATGGCTACACCTTC. Residues: CSASLPGVRYGYTF.

This chain joins TRBV15 and TRBJ2-3; D is unclear. Trimming took 3 bases from V and 3 from J, leaving 10 bases between them. The CDR3 loop spans 14 amino acids. Germline assignment: CDR1 LNHNV and CDR2 YYDKDF (reference sequence). CDR3 amino acids: CATSSAPLTDTQYF. The CDR3 DNA reads as TGTGCCACCAGCAGTGCTCCTCTGACAGATACGCAGTATTTT.

This clonotype was counted at least ten times. CDR3 DNA sequence: TGCGCCAGCAGAGGGGTGAGAGGGGGCTACACCTTC. Protein: CASRGVRGGYTF. The rearrangement links TRBV5-1 to TRBJ1-2; TRBD1 is a possible D gene (5 bases). This CDR3 is built from 12 residues. V lost 5 bases and J lost 8, with 13 bases in between. In germline, CDR1 is SGHRS, CDR2 YFSETQ.

As for this clonotype: The DNA is omitted, as the CDR3 cannot be located on it reliably, and the CDR3 follows TCRdb's listing. The V call is TRBV7-9, the J call TRBJ2-5. Germline loops: CDR1 SEHNR, CDR2 FQNEAQ (reference sequence). The length of the CDR3 is 18 amino acids, counting both ends. Here the CDR3 reads CASSLEGKLFFGSGTQYF.